What follows is one T cell receptor beta chain and its context. Time point denoted: pretreatment peripheral blood. Germline values: CDR1 SGHRS, CDR2 YFSETQ. The CDR3 runs to 16 residues. The V gene lost 2 bases and the J gene lost 0 bases, with 12 bases spanning the gap. This sample stems from a study of PD-L1 blockade in urothelial cancer. Background on the study: Prior chemotherapy in patients spanned 0 to 3 regimens. Researchers looked at the blood 3 weeks (second dose) and 6 weeks after treatment began. Blood samples had a median of 141,255 T cells, some 83,000 unique TCRs, and clonality around 0.08.

Synthetic analogs of TCR templates were spiked into every PCR. Using immunoSEQ multiplex PCR, the repertoire was profiled, and TCRdb retains in-frame clones only, with some absent. The sample holds about 63,000 clones, 75% to 85% seen once. The chain links TRBV5-1 to TRBJ1-3; possibly TRBD1 for D (5 bases). The source was PBMCs, collected around atezolizumab (anti-PD-L1) treatment. This TCR came from an older man with urothelial cancer. CDR3: CASSFSSGISGNTIYF. CDR3 in DNA: TGCGCCAGCAGCTTCTCCTCAGGGATCTCTGGAAACACCATATATTTT.